Included here is one T cell receptor (beta chain) sequence, with context. This specimen belongs to a study of cytomegalovirus exposure and HLA in healthy donors. PCR amplification relied on 60 Vbeta primers (plus 13 Jbeta primers). Measured with immunoSEQ multiplex PCR; TCRdb has only the in-frame clones, and not every one. The repertoire shows tens of thousands of clones; the top ten hold about 24%. The CDR3 is made up of 14 amino acids. Germline CDR1 reads PRHDT; CDR2 reads FYEKMQ (reference sequence). The J segment lost 4 bases and the V segment lost 3 bases, leaving 3 bases of the junction unmatched.

Sequenced sample: PBMCs. The clonotype originates from a man aged 35 to 55 in good health and CMV-seropositive. The chain couples TRBV13 to TRBJ1-5; TRBD1 aligns across 7 bases. Written as DNA, the CDR3 is TGTGCCAGCAGCTTCGGCAGGGGGAATCAGCCCCAGCATTTT. It encodes CASSFGRGNQPQHF.